The 32 T cell receptor beta chains in this list originate from one sample, sequenced in a study of technical replicates of blood from a handful of donors. Data came from immunoSEQ multiplex PCR; TCRdb stores just in-frame clones and leaves some out. Of around 86,000 clones detected, about 96% appear once; the ten largest clones hold about 0.2%. The sequencing input was T cells isolated from PBMCs. The receptors here all came from a human donor in good health.

The rearrangement links TRBV5-1 to TRBJ2-2, with D maybe TRBD1 (5 bases). Trimming stripped 2 bases from V and 5 bases from J, with 10 bases between. The CDR3 has 14 amino acids. CDR1 SGHRS and CDR2 YFSETQ come from the germline V gene. This CDR3 reads CASSFDSSTGELFF. CDR3 nucleotide sequence: TGCGCCAGCAGCTTTGACAGCAGTACCGGGGAGCTGTTTTTT. Filled out from reference TRBV5-1 and TRBJ2-2, the complete variable domain reads KAGVTQTPRYLIKTRGQQVTLSCSPISGHRSVSWYQQTPGQGLQFLFEYFSETQRNKGNFPGRFSGRQFSNSRSEMNVSTLELGDSALYLCASSFDSSTGELFFGEGSRLTVL.

In this sample, this clone turned up once. The DNA for the CDR3 is TGTGCCAGCAGCTTAGCGGGACAGCAGAATTCACCCCTCCACTTT. Translated, it gives CASSLAGQQNSPLHF. This rearrangement joins TRBV7-9 to TRBJ1-6, with TRBD1 identical over 7 bases. Germline loops: CDR1 SEHNR, CDR2 FQNEAQ (reference sequence). The CDR3 totals 15 residues. V trimming: 0 bases; J trimming: 7 bases; junction bases outside the gene matches: 3.

The rearrangement uses TRBV7-9 and TRBJ1-1; no definite D call. The CDR3 runs 12 residues. The V end was cut by 4 bases, the J end by 7 bases, with 10 bases between. Germline V gene sequence: CDR1 SEHNR, CDR2 FQNEAQ (reference sequence). CDR3 DNA: TGTGCCAGCAGCTCCCCTTATAATGAAGCTTTCTTT. Its translation is CASSSPYNEAFF.

V usage is TRBV6-1 and J usage is TRBJ2-5; 9 nucleotides agree with TRBD2. With 8 bases clipped from V and 5 bases from J, the junction kept 9 bases outside the gene matches. Germline values: CDR1 MNHNS, CDR2 SASEGT. The CDR3 spans 14 residues. The CDR3 region is CASVRGGDKETQYF. The DNA of the CDR3 is TGTGCCAGCGTCCGCGGGGGGGATAAGGAGACCCAGTACTTC.

V is TRBV19 and J is TRBJ1-2; D ambiguous. The germline gives CDR1 LNHDA, CDR2 SQIVND (reference sequence). The ends were cut back, 2 bases at V and 0 bases at J, with 7 bases in the middle. This CDR3 spans 14 amino acids. This chain's CDR3 is CASSITGANYGYTF. The CDR3, as DNA: TGTGCCAGTAGTATAACGGGAGCTAACTATGGCTACACCTTC.

The CDR3 spells CASSPTDRSYEQYF. The CDR3, as DNA: TGTGCCAGCAGCCCAACGGACAGGTCCTACGAGCAGTACTTC. The rearrangement uses TRBV5-4 and TRBJ2-7, with 7 nucleotides matching TRBD1. V dropped 4 bases and J dropped 1; count of bases not matched to a gene: 5. The CDR3 runs to 14 residues. The germline V gene has CDR1 SGHNT and CDR2 YYREEE (reference sequence).

This clone was found once. The genes are TRBV27 and TRBJ2-3; D unresolved. This CDR3 is 14 amino acids long. Per germline, CDR1 MNHEY and CDR2 SMNVEV (reference sequence). V was shortened by 0 bases and J by 1 base, with 5 bases between the two germline ends. CDR3 protein: CASSLSGRTDTQYF. CDR3 sequence (DNA): TGTGCCAGCAGTTTATCGGGCCGCACAGATACGCAGTATTTT.

The rearrangement uses TRBV4-1 and TRBJ1-4; D perhaps matches TRBD1 (5 bases). The CDR3 has 19 residues. The germline V and J ends were trimmed by 5 bases and 5 bases, with 27 bases remaining between them. Germline V CDR1 and CDR2: MGHRA, YSYEKL. DNA of the CDR3: TGCGCCAGCAGCGGACGCCGCGCCGTGGGGGGGTCGAAGAATGAAAAACTGTTTTTT. Translation: CASSGRRAVGGSKNEKLFF.

In this sample, this clone turned up once. The gene calls are TRBV2 and TRBJ2-7, with a possible D match to TRBD1 (5 bases). V lost 5 bases, J lost 6 bases, and 11 bases lay in between. Germline loops: CDR1 SNHLY, CDR2 FYNNEI. This CDR3 is 12 amino acids long. The CDR3 nucleotides read TGTGCCAGCAGTTTCCAGGGTTCCGAGCAGTACTTC. This gives the protein CASSFQGSEQYF.

V gene TRBV5-6 combines with J gene TRBJ1-4; tentatively, D is TRBD1 (6 bases). The CDR3 is made up of 18 amino acids. V lost 3 bases and J 0 bases, leaving 18 bases between the germline ends. Per germline, CDR1 SGHDT and CDR2 YYEEEE. In DNA form, the CDR3 reads TGTGCCAGCAGCTCTTTTAGGACAGCTGTTACAACTAATGAAAAACTGTTTTTT. Its translation: CASSSFRTAVTTNEKLFF.

The rearrangement links TRBV28 to TRBJ1-5, with 9 bases aligning to TRBD1. The CDR3 runs to 15 residues. Germline-derived CDR1 and CDR2 are MDHEN and SYDVKM. The V gene end was trimmed by 5 bases and the J gene end by 7 bases; junction bases not matched to a gene: 9. The CDR3 sequence: CASSPIDRGNQPQHF. The CDR3 DNA follows: TGTGCCAGCAGTCCCATAGACAGGGGGAACCAGCCCCAGCATTTT.

This clone was found a few times. The V and J genes are TRBV6-6 and TRBJ1-2; D unclear. Germline V gene lookup returns CDR1 MNHNY and CDR2 SVGAGI (reference sequence). The CDR3 consists of 11 residues. Deletions cut 5 bases from V and 8 bases from J, with 9 bases between. CDR3 sequence (DNA): TGTGCCAGCAGTCCTGCGGAGGGCTACACCTTC. Translation gives CASSPAEGYTF.

This clone was picked up a small number of times. Other DNA sequences in the same sample also yield this CDR3. This chain joins TRBV11-3 and TRBJ1-1, with a tentative D call TRBD1 (5 bases). The length of the CDR3 is 13 residues. Deletions cut 5 bases from V and 5 bases from J, with 12 bases between. CDR1 and CDR2 (germline): SGHNT, YENEEA. The DNA for the CDR3 is TGTGCCAGCAGCCTTGTCGGGGGGACTGAAGCTTTCTTT. Residues: CASSLVGGTEAFF.

This chain's CDR3 is CASSFGWDSGTDTQYF. CDR3 nucleotide sequence: TGTGCCAGCAGCTTCGGATGGGACAGCGGCACAGATACGCAGTATTTT. V and J are TRBV5-6 and TRBJ2-3, with TRBD1 identical over 7 bases. V lost 2 bases, J lost 1 base, and 7 bases stayed unmatched. CDR1 and CDR2 (germline): SGHDT, YYEEEE. This CDR3 spans 16 amino acids.

The chain has TRBV10-1 and TRBJ2-5; 7 positions agree with TRBD1. Germline trimming cut 5 bases from V and 4 bases from J; bases unmatched to any gene: 4. The CDR3 runs to 13 residues. Germline V gene data show CDR1 as WNHNN and CDR2 as SYGVQD (reference sequence). The CDR3 here is CASSTTGSETQYF. CDR3 in DNA: TGCGCCAGCAGTACGACAGGGTCAGAGACCCAGTACTTC.

The chain uses TRBV7-9 and TRBJ2-2, with 7 positions matching TRBD2. CDR1 is SEHNR, CDR2 FQNEAQ, per germline (reference sequence). The CDR3 is made up of 14 amino acids. V was pared by 11 bases and J by 4 bases, with 10 bases of the junction left unmatched. CDR3 sequence reads: CAPGGSEVTGELFF. The DNA of the CDR3 is TGTGCCCCCGGGGGGAGTGAGGTCACCGGGGAGCTGTTTTTT.

The chain joins TRBV4-1 to TRBJ2-2; 7 bases line up with TRBD1. Per the germline V gene, CDR1 is MGHRA and CDR2 is YSYEKL. This CDR3 contains 15 residues. V dropped 5 bases and J dropped 1; count of bases not matched to a gene: 4. CDR3: CASSMRTGNTGELFF. In DNA form, the CDR3 reads TGCGCCAGCAGCATGAGGACAGGGAACACCGGGGAGCTGTTTTTT.

J is TRBJ1-1 and V is TRBV15, with D perhaps TRBD1 (6 bases). V lost 0 bases, J lost 0 bases, and 11 bases lay in between. The CDR3 sequence is 16 residues long. The V gene's germline CDR1 is LNHNV and CDR2 YYDKDF (reference sequence). The CDR3 sequence is CATSRDPDSMNTEAFF. The CDR3 nucleotides are TGTGCCACCAGCAGAGATCCGGACAGTATGAACACTGAAGCTTTCTTT.

This rearrangement joins TRBV30 to TRBJ2-1; TRBD2 might be the D (6 bases). Germline V gene sequence: CDR1 GTSNPN, CDR2 SVGIG (reference sequence). The CDR3 spans 14 residues. V was shortened by 4 bases and J by 4 bases, with 14 bases between the two germline ends. CDR3 sequence reads: CAWNARGVYNEQFF. The DNA for the CDR3 is TGTGCCTGGAACGCGCGGGGCGTATACAATGAGCAGTTCTTC.

Comments on this clone: Compared with germline, one end of the junction differs, possibly owing to a read error. This chain links TRBV7-7 with TRBJ2-1; 10 bases fit TRBD2. CDR3 length equals 16 residues. Germline loops: CDR1 SSHAT, CDR2 FNYEAQ (reference sequence). The CDR3 protein is CASSPGTSGAYNEQFF. The CDR3 coding sequence is TGTGCTAGCAGCCCCGGAACTAGCGGGGCTTACAATGAGCAGTTCTTC.

CDR3: CASSSRGYGYTF. The CDR3 DNA sequence: TGTGCCAGCAGCTCCAGGGGTTATGGCTACACCTTC. The chain couples TRBV7-2 to TRBJ1-2; possibly TRBD1 for D (6 bases). The ends were cut back, 4 bases at V and 5 bases at J, with 8 bases in the middle. The CDR3 contains 12 residues. Germline-derived CDR1 and CDR2 are SGHTA and FQGNSA.

The chain employs TRBV11-2 and TRBJ2-2; D remains unclear. There are 14 residues in the CDR3. With 1 base removed from V and 1 base from J, the gap between germline ends came to 4 bases. The germline V gene encodes CDR1 SGHAT and CDR2 FQNNGV. The CDR3 sequence is CASSLVLNTGELFF. CDR3 bases: TGTGCCAGCAGCTTAGTCCTGAACACCGGGGAGCTGTTTTTT. The full variable domain, its missing parts supplied by reference TRBV11-2 and TRBJ2-2, is EAGVAQSPRYKIIEKRQSVAFWCNPISGHATLYWYQQILGQGPKLLIQFQNNGVVDDSQLPKDRFSAERLKGVDSTLKIQPAKLEDSAVYLCASSLVLNTGELFFGEGSRLTVL.

The chain has TRBV4-1 and TRBJ2-7; 8 nucleotides line up with TRBD1. The V segment lost 5 bases and the J segment 6 bases; nucleotides outside the gene matches: 9. There are 14 residues in the CDR3. Per the germline V gene, CDR1 is MGHRA and CDR2 is YSYEKL. Here the CDR3 reads CASSRVGQGGEQYF. CDR3 nucleotide sequence: TGCGCCAGCAGCAGGGTAGGACAGGGAGGCGAGCAGTACTTC.

This rearrangement joins TRBV6-5 to TRBJ1-2; 8 bases match TRBD1. This CDR3 comprises 13 residues. Per the germline V gene, CDR1 is MNHEY and CDR2 is SVGAGI. Trimming at V came to 5 bases and at J to 8 bases, leaving 7 bases not matched to a gene. The CDR3 region has the DNA TGTGCCAGCAGTCTCCAGGGGGCGGGAGGCTACACCTTC. Residues: CASSLQGAGGYTF.

This sequence joins TRBV27 and TRBJ2-7, with D uncertain. Per the germline V gene, CDR1 is MNHEY and CDR2 is SMNVEV (reference sequence). Between the trimmed V and J ends, which lost 4 bases and 2 bases, there was a span of 12 bases. This CDR3 region has 14 residues. The CDR3, as DNA: TGTGCCAGCAGTTACAGTCCTGGCCCCTACGAGCAGTACTTC. This translates into CASSYSPGPYEQYF.

This sequence joins TRBV9 and TRBJ2-1; maybe TRBD2 (5 bases). With 8 bases removed from V and 0 bases from J, the gap between germline ends came to 9 bases. There are 13 residues in the CDR3. Germline V gives CDR1 SGDLS, CDR2 YYNGEE. CDR3 sequence: CASERSSYNEQFF. The CDR3 nucleotides read TGTGCCAGTGAGCGGTCCTCCTACAATGAGCAGTTCTTC.

V usage is TRBV19 and J usage is TRBJ2-4; maybe TRBD2 (7 bases). The V end was cut by 4 bases, the J end by 1 base, with 11 bases between. Per germline, CDR1 LNHDA and CDR2 SQIVND (reference sequence). This CDR3 has 15 amino acids. The CDR3 nucleotides are TGTGCCAGTAGTAGAGGGGGGGCGGCCAAAAACATTCAGTACTTC. Translated: CASSRGGAAKNIQYF.

This clone was seen only once. The rearrangement links TRBV18 to TRBJ1-2; 8 bases match TRBD1. The ends lost 3 bases at V and 5 bases at J; junction bases unmatched: 8. The CDR3 is 15 residues long. The germline V gene has CDR1 KGHSH and CDR2 LQKENI. For the CDR3, the DNA is TGTGCCAGCTCACCGACAGGGGTCGGATCATATGGCTACACCTTC. Its protein product is CASSPTGVGSYGYTF.

The chain combines TRBV28 with TRBJ2-1, with 12 bases lining up with TRBD2. Germline V gene sequence: CDR1 MDHEN, CDR2 SYDVKM. The CDR3 sequence is 15 residues long. V lost 6 bases to trimming and J lost 15 bases; unmatched junction nucleotides: 15. CDR3 nucleotide sequence: TGTGCCAGCAGACCAGGACTAGCGGGAATCTTCTGGCGGTTCTTC. Translating gives CASRPGLAGIFWRFF. Combining the CDR3 with reference TRBV28 and TRBJ2-1 gives the whole variable domain DVKVTQSSRYLVKRTGEKVFLECVQDMDHENMFWYRQDPGLGLRLIYFSYDVKMKEKGDIPEGYSVSREKKERFSLILESASTNQTSMYLCASRPGLAGIFWRFFGPGTRLTVL.

In DNA form, the CDR3 reads TGTGCCAGGCCGACTAGCGGGTTTCTTATGGAGGCCTACAATGAGCAGTTCTTC. This sequence encodes CARPTSGFLMEAYNEQFF. The chain couples TRBV19 to TRBJ2-1, with 10 bases aligning to TRBD2. Germline lookup yields CDR1 LNHDA and CDR2 SQIVND (reference sequence). V shed 9 bases and J 2 bases; nucleotides not matched to a gene: 16. The CDR3 loop spans 18 amino acids.

The chain links TRBV6-5 to TRBJ1-5, with D unresolved. This CDR3 region has 13 residues. CDR1 is MNHEY and CDR2 is SVGAGI in the germline V gene. V lost 0 bases to trimming and J lost 10 bases, with 10 bases between them. The CDR3 loop reads CASSYSRGNPQHF. The CDR3 DNA follows: TGTGCCAGCAGTTACTCCCGTGGCAATCCCCAGCATTTT.

V is TRBV5-1 and J is TRBJ1-5; no reliable D call. The germline V gene has CDR1 SGHRS and CDR2 YFSETQ. The V and J ends lost 3 bases and 1 base respectively, with 17 bases between them. This CDR3 region has 17 residues. The DNA for the CDR3 is TGCGCCAGCAGCTGGGAGTCCCACCAGGAGAGCAATCAGCCCCAGCATTTT. This codes for CASSWESHQESNQPQHF.